These 18 T cell receptor beta chains came from one sample sequenced in a study of early T cells in non-severe SARS-CoV-2 infection (dated by TCRdb to about 2021). To prepare the library, 5' RACE was applied. The instrument was a NextSeq 500. Using fastp at Q25 and MiXCR, TCRdb reprocessed the public reads and kept productive beta chains. Identical CDR3 proteins give one entry, which carries the most common genes and DNA. Here the sample has 40,000 or so distinct CDR3 sequences; 5.8% occur a single time. The ten largest clonotypes hold less than 8.5% of the sample. Sequencing was performed on whole blood. The origin of the receptors is an adult who was a healthcare worker with PCR-confirmed SARS-CoV-2 infection or an uninfected control (not recorded which).

The genes are TRBV20-1 and TRBJ2-3; TRBD2 is a possible D gene (7 bases). This CDR3 has 14 amino acids. Germline CDR1 reads DFQATT; CDR2 reads SNEGSKA (reference sequence). V was clipped by 6 bases and J by 5 bases, with 18 bases between them. CDR3 protein: CSAREGGPGDTQYF. CDR3 DNA sequence: TGCAGTGCCCGAGAGGGGGGGCCAGGAGATACGCAGTATTTT.

This clonotype has ten or more counts. The chain couples TRBV5-1 to TRBJ2-7; D is uncertain. Trimming pared 0 bases from V and 6 bases from J, leaving 7 bases between. Germline CDR1 is SGHRS and CDR2 is YFSETQ. The CDR3 sequence is 12 residues long. CDR3 in amino acids: CASSLGSVEQYF. CDR3 nucleotide sequence: TGCGCCAGCAGCTTGGGATCTGTCGAGCAGTACTTC.

Ten or more counts support this clonotype. The chain uses TRBV27 and TRBJ1-1; weak D call: TRBD1 (6 bases). The germline V gene encodes CDR1 MNHEY and CDR2 SMNVEV (reference sequence). The CDR3 loop spans 13 amino acids. Trimming removed 4 bases from V and 8 bases from J, with 14 bases in between. Here the CDR3 reads CASSSHKGTEAFF. In DNA form, the CDR3 reads TGTGCCAGCAGTTCTCACAAGGGGACAGAAGCTTTCTTT.

This clonotype was picked up many times. The rearrangement links TRBV7-2 to TRBJ2-7; 8 bases are shared with TRBD2. J was trimmed by 0 bases and V by 5 bases; bases with no gene match: 9. Germline CDR1 is SGHTA and CDR2 is FQGNSA. This CDR3 comprises 16 residues. CDR3 region: CASSQSLAVSSYEQYF. In nucleotides, the CDR3 is TGTGCCAGCAGCCAGTCACTAGCGGTTAGCTCCTACGAGCAGTACTTC.

The chain links TRBV6-2 or TRBV6-3 to TRBJ2-7; D remains ambiguous. CDR3 length equals 15 residues. Germline-derived CDR1 and CDR2 are MNHEY and SVGEGT. Trimming cost V 2 bases and J 1 base, with 12 bases left between them. Written as DNA, the CDR3 is TGTGCCAGCAGTTACCCGGGTCGTTGGTCCTACGAGCAGTACTTC. Its protein is CASSYPGRWSYEQYF.

This clonotype was observed many times. This chain connects TRBV27 to TRBJ2-5, with D perhaps matching TRBD2 (5 bases). The germline V gene encodes CDR1 MNHEY and CDR2 SMNVEV (reference sequence). Deletions cut 2 bases from V and 5 bases from J, with 9 bases between. The CDR3 runs to 13 residues. CDR3 amino acids: CASSLQWRETQYF. The CDR3 DNA follows: TGTGCCAGCAGTTTACAGTGGAGGGAGACCCAGTACTTC.

This clonotype has ten or more counts. The chain joins TRBV4-1 to TRBJ2-1; 9 nucleotides line up with TRBD2. The ends lost 3 bases at V and 5 bases at J; junction bases unmatched: 11. The CDR3 sequence is 17 residues long. CDR1 is MGHRA, CDR2 YSYEKL, per germline. The CDR3 DNA is TGCGCCAGCAGCCACCCCAGAGGGGAGCGGGAGGACAATGAGCAGTTCTTC. Residues: CASSHPRGEREDNEQFF.

This clonotype was detected ten times or more. The chain couples TRBV7-2 to TRBJ2-1; the D call may be TRBD1 or TRBD2 (5 bases each). This CDR3 contains 15 residues. V lost 5 bases to trimming and J lost 0 bases, with 11 bases between them. Germline V CDR1 and CDR2: SGHTA, FQGNSA. Here the CDR3 DNA reads TGTGCCAGCAGCCGCCCAGGGAGCTCCTACAATGAGCAGTTCTTC. This translates into CASSRPGSSYNEQFF.

At least ten counts were recorded for this clonotype. The chain recombines TRBV20-1 with TRBJ1-1; 8 bases align to TRBD1. V gave up 2 bases and J gave up 5 bases; unmatched junction bases: 7. This CDR3 contains 14 residues. CDR1 DFQATT and CDR2 SNEGSKA come from the germline V gene (reference sequence). In nucleotides, the CDR3 is TGCAGTGCTAGAATGGACAGGGTGCGAACTGAAGCTTTCTTT. This translates into CSARMDRVRTEAFF.

Ten or more counts support this clonotype. The chain employs TRBV27 and TRBJ2-3, with D possibly being TRBD1 or TRBD2 (5 bases each). Germline V CDR1 and CDR2: MNHEY, SMNVEV (reference sequence). This CDR3 contains 14 residues. V lost 3 bases, J lost 6 bases, and 13 bases lay in between. CDR3 region: CASSLGWGIDTQYF. CDR3 sequence (DNA): TGTGCCAGCAGTTTGGGGTGGGGGATTGATACGCAGTATTTT.

J is TRBJ2-3 and V is TRBV20-1, with no clear D. CDR1 DFQATT and CDR2 SNEGSKA come from the germline V gene (reference sequence). The CDR3 loop spans 12 amino acids. V lost 3 bases to trimming and J lost 3 bases, with 7 bases between them. The CDR3 reads CSASSKTDTQYF. Here the CDR3 DNA reads TGCAGTGCTAGCTCTAAAACAGATACGCAGTATTTT.

This clonotype has a single count. The V call is TRBV20-1, the J call TRBJ1-1, with D hard to call. V gave up 5 bases and J gave up 2 bases, with 15 bases separating them. CDR3 length: 14 residues. CDR1 is DFQATT and CDR2 is SNEGSKA in the germline V gene (reference sequence). The CDR3 protein is CSAARGNPNTEAFF. As DNA, the CDR3 is TGCAGTGCTGCCCGTGGGAACCCTAACACTGAAGCTTTCTTT.

CDR3 nucleotides: TGCGCCAGCAGCCAAGAAGCGACGCAGTATTTT. It encodes CASSQEATQYF. The chain employs TRBV4-1 and TRBJ2-3; no definite D call. The CDR3 is made up of 11 amino acids. Deletions cut 0 bases from V and 9 bases from J, with 4 bases between. CDR1 MGHRA and CDR2 YSYEKL come from the germline V gene.

This clonotype has ten or more counts. The chain uses TRBV5-6 and TRBJ1-6; TRBD1 might be the D (5 bases). Between the trimmed V and J ends, which lost 4 bases and 3 bases, there was a span of 11 bases. CDR1 is SGHDT and CDR2 is YYEEEE in the germline V gene. The CDR3 runs 15 residues. The CDR3 loop is CASSPWGFYNSPLHF. CDR3 nucleotides: TGTGCCAGCAGCCCGTGGGGGTTCTATAATTCACCCCTCCACTTT.

This clonotype was picked up many times. The chain has TRBV7-8 and TRBJ1-2; D remains unclear. The germline V gene has CDR1 SGHVS and CDR2 FQNEAQ. This CDR3 has 16 residues. V was clipped by 1 base and J by 5 bases, with 17 bases between them. CDR3 in DNA: TGTGCCAGCAGCTTAGGGAGTAAGGCTGGTGCTTATGGCTACACCTTC. It codes for CASSLGSKAGAYGYTF.

This clonotype was seen at least ten times. The chain is built from TRBV7-9 and TRBJ2-5; tentative D call: TRBD1 (6 bases). V lost 4 bases and J lost 0, with 15 bases in between. The CDR3 covers 16 residues. Per the germline V gene, CDR1 is SEHNR and CDR2 is FQNEAQ (reference sequence). The CDR3 bases are TGTGCCAGCAGCTCGGGGACCACAGGGCACCAAGAGACCCAGTACTTC. This gives the protein CASSSGTTGHQETQYF.

This clonotype was counted between two and nine times. V and J are TRBV29-1 and TRBJ1-2, with D perhaps TRBD1 (5 bases). Germline-derived CDR1 and CDR2 are SQVTM and ANQGSEA. The CDR3 extends over 11 amino acids. Trimming cost V 4 bases and J 8 bases, with 11 bases left between them. The CDR3 DNA reads as TGCAGCGTTGGCAGGGACCACGGCTACACCTTC. It translates to CSVGRDHGYTF.

This clonotype showed up many times. V gene TRBV11-2 combines with J gene TRBJ2-1; D is ambiguous. Trimming took 4 bases from V and 9 from J, leaving 10 bases between them. Germline V lookup: CDR1 SGHAT, CDR2 FQNNGV. The CDR3 sequence is 12 residues long. CDR3 sequence (DNA): TGTGCCAGCAGCTCTAGACACGGTGAGCAGTTCTTC. Translating it yields CASSSRHGEQFF.